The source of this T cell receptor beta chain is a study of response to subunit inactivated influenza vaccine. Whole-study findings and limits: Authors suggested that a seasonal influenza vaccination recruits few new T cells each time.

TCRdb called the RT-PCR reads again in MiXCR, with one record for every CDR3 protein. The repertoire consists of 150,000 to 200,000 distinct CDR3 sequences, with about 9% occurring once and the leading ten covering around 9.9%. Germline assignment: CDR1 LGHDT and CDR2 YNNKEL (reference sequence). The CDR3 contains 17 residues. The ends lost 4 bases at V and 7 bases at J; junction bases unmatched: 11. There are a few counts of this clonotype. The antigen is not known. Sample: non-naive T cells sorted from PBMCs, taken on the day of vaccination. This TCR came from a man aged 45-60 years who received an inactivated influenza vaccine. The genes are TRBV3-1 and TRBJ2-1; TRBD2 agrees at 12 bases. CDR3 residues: CASSRTPSGGARNEQFF. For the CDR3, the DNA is TGTGCCAGCAGCCGCACACCTAGCGGGGGGGCTCGGAATGAGCAGTTCTTC.